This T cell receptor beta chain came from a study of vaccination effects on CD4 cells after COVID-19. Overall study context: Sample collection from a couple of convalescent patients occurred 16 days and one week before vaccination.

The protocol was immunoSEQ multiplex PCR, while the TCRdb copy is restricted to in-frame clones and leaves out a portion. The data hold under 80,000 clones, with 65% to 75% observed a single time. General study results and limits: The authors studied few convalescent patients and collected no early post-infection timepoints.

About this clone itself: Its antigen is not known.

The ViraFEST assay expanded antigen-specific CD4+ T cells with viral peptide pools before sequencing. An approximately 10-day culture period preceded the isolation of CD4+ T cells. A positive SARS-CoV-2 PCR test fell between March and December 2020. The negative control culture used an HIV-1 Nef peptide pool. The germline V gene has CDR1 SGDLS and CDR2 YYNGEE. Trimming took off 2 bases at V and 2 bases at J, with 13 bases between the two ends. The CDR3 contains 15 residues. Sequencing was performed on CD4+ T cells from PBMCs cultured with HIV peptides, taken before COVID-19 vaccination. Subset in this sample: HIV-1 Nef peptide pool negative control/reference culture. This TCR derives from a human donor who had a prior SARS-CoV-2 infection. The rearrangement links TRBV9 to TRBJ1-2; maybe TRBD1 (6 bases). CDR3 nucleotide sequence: TGTGCCAGCAGCGTCGGAGGACAGATCAACTATGGCTACACCTTC. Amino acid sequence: CASSVGGQINYGYTF.